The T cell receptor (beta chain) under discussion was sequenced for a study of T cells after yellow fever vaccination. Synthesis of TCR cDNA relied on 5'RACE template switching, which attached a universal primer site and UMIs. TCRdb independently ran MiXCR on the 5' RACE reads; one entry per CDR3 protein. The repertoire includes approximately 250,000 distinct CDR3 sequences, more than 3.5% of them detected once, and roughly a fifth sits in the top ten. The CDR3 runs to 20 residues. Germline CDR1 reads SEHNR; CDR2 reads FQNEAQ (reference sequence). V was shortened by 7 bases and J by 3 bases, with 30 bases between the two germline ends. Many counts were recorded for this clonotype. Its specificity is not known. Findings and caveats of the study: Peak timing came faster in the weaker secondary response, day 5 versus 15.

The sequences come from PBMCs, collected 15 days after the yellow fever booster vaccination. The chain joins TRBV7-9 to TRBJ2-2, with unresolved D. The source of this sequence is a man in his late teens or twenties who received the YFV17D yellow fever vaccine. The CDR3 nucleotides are TGTGCCAGCACCACGATCTTTGGGTCCGACCTTATTTGGGACACCGGGGAGCTGTTTTTT. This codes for CASTTIFGSDLIWDTGELFF.